This entry lists 11 T cell receptor beta chains sequenced from one sample in a study of blood T cells in healthy people across ages. The second PCR ran roughly 7 to 11 cycles with a sample-barcoded 5' primer and J-beta primers. TCRdb reprocessed the 5' RACE reads via MiXCR and lists one record per CDR3 protein. Here the sample spans some 1.4 million distinct CDR3 sequences, about 40% being singletons. Sequencing was performed on blood. Receptor source: a woman younger than 35 in good health.

This clonotype occurred a few times. V is TRBV29-1 and J is TRBJ2-1; 9 nucleotides align to TRBD1. Germline loops: CDR1 SQVTM, CDR2 ANQGSEA. The CDR3 loop spans 15 amino acids. Losses at the gene ends were 4 bases for V and 5 bases for J; bases not matched to a gene: 9. The CDR3 DNA reads as TGCAGCGTTGCATTAAGGGGGACAGGGCACAATGAGCAGTTCTTC. Protein sequence: CSVALRGTGHNEQFF.

This chain links TRBV20-1 with TRBJ2-2; 10 nucleotides agree with TRBD2. The CDR3 is 17 residues long. V shed 6 bases, J shed 0 bases, and the junction held 10 bases outside the gene matches. Germline V gene lookup returns CDR1 DFQATT and CDR2 SNEGSKA (reference sequence). CDR3 bases: TGCAGTGCCTCCGAGGGACTAGCGCCAGCGAACACCGGGGAGCTGTTTTTT. This encodes CSASEGLAPANTGELFF.

The genes are TRBV6-1 and TRBJ2-1, with TRBD2 identical over 8 bases. The J call is in doubt because the DNA end fits TRBJ2-7 better. The germline V gene encodes CDR1 MNHNS and CDR2 SASEGT. The CDR3 consists of 18 residues. In DNA, the CDR3 is TGTGCCAGCAGCCCAGTAGCGGGGAGCCTCGGCTCCTACAATGAGCAGTACTTC. Encoded protein: CASSPVAGSLGSYNEQYF.

This clonotype was picked up a small number of times. The gene calls are TRBV29-1 and TRBJ1-2; TRBD1 matches at 9 bases. Germline loops: CDR1 SQVTM, CDR2 ANQGSEA. CDR3 length: 13 residues. J was trimmed by 3 bases and V by 6 bases; bases with no gene match: 5. CDR3 residues: CSVRDRVDYGYTF. In nucleotides, the CDR3 is TGCAGCGTCCGGGACAGGGTAGACTATGGCTACACCTTC. The variable domain in full, with the rest retrieved from reference TRBV29-1 and TRBJ1-2, is SAVISQKPSRDICQRGTSLTIQCQVDSQVTMMFWYRQQPGQSLTLIATANQGSEATYESGFVIDKFPISRPNLTFSTLTVSNMSPEDSSIYLCSVRDRVDYGYTFGSGTRLTVV.

The gene calls are TRBV20-1 and TRBJ1-1; D unclear. The CDR3 length is 12 residues. V was cut by 3 bases and J by 9 bases, with 14 bases left in between. CDR1 DFQATT and CDR2 SNEGSKA come from the germline V gene (reference sequence). CDR3 in amino acids: CSARESEAQAFF. CDR3 nucleotides: TGCAGTGCTAGGGAATCAGAGGCTCAAGCTTTCTTT.

The chain links TRBV5-1 to TRBJ2-1; 12 bases are shared with TRBD2. The trim removed 0 bases at V and 9 bases at J, leaving 7 bases unmatched. The germline gives CDR1 SGHRS, CDR2 YFSETQ. The CDR3 spans 16 residues. The DNA for the CDR3 is TGCGCCAGCAGCTTGGGGAGACTAGCGGGGGATGTTGAGCAGTTCTTC. Its protein is CASSLGRLAGDVEQFF.

This clonotype was detected a few times. The chain recombines TRBV5-1 with TRBJ2-7; 10 positions agree with TRBD1. Trimming took 7 bases from V and 4 from J; bases not matched to a gene: 17. The CDR3 extends over 17 amino acids. Germline V CDR1 and CDR2: SGHRS, YFSETQ. The CDR3 reads CASGLTLAGTGEYEQYF. DNA of the CDR3: TGCGCCAGCGGACTTACCTTAGCCGGGACAGGGGAGTACGAGCAGTACTTC.

This sequence joins TRBV20-1 and TRBJ2-7, with TRBD1 matching over 9 bases. Trimming removed 6 bases from V and 2 bases from J; junction bases left unmatched: 11. Germline V gene lookup returns CDR1 DFQATT and CDR2 SNEGSKA (reference sequence). CDR3 length equals 15 residues. The CDR3 DNA reads as TGCAGTGCCAGCCTCCGGGACAGGGCAACCTACGAGCAGTACTTC. Residues: CSASLRDRATYEQYF.

The CDR3 bases are TGCGCCAGCAGTGAGTCGGGACCAGACTGGGCCTACAATGAGCAGTTCTTC. Its translation is CASSESGPDWAYNEQFF. The V gene is TRBV10-2, the J gene TRBJ2-1, with D perhaps given as TRBD1 or TRBD2 (5 bases each). Per germline, CDR1 WSHSY and CDR2 SAAADI. The length of the CDR3 is 17 residues. Trimming cost V 0 bases and J 2 bases, with 14 bases left between them.

The chain recombines TRBV6-5 with TRBJ2-1; tentatively, D is TRBD1 or TRBD2 (5 bases each). Per germline, CDR1 MNHEY and CDR2 SVGAGI. Deletions cut 1 base from V and 10 bases from J, with 14 bases between. CDR3 length equals 14 residues. The CDR3 protein is CASSYLGDQGEQFF. CDR3 bases: TGTGCCAGCAGTTACTTGGGGGATCAAGGCGAGCAGTTCTTC.

V usage is TRBV4-2 and J usage is TRBJ2-4; D is tentatively TRBD1 or TRBD2 (6 bases each). V dropped 0 bases and J dropped 7 bases, with 13 bases sitting between them. Germline values: CDR1 LGHNA, CDR2 YNFKEQ. This CDR3 spans 15 amino acids. The CDR3 DNA reads TGTGCCAGCAGCCAAGATCGGGGGCACCCTAACATTCAGTACTTC. Protein product: CASSQDRGHPNIQYF.